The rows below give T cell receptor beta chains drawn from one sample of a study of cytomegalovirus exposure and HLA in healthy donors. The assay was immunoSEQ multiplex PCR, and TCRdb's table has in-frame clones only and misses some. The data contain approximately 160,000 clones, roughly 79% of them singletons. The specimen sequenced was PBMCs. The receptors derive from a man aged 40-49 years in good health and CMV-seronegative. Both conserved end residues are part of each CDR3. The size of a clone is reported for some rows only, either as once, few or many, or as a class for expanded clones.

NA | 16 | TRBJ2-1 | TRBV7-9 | CASSQIRDRGYNEQFF
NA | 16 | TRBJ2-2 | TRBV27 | CASSSLRGGDTGELFF
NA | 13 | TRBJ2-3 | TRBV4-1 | CASSPDAGGTQYF
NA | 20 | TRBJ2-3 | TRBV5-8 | CASSPPALVYIAGPTDTQYF
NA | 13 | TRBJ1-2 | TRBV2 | CASSSGQGLGYTF
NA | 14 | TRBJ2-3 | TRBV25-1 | CASSDPGGTDTQYF
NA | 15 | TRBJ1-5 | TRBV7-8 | CASSPFADSNQPQHF
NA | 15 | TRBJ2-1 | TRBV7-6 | CASSPSGNSYNEQFF
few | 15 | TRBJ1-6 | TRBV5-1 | CASTSGGSYNSPLHF
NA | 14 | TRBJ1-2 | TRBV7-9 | CSSSEGQPLRGYTF
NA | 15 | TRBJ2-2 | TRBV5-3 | CARSRLAGNTGELFF
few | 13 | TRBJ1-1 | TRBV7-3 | CASSLTGVTEAFF
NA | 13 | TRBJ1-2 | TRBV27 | CASSTGVAYGYTF
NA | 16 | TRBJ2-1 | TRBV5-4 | CASSTGGVTPSNEQFF
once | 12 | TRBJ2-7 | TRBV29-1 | CSAGTGGYEQYF
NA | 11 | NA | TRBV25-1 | CASRTFYEQYF
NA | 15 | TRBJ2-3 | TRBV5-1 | CASSLDRPRADTQYF
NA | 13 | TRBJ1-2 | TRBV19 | CASSMGGSYGYTF
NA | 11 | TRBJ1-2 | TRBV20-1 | CSARQGYGYTF
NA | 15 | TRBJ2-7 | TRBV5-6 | CVSSSGTGLPYEQYF
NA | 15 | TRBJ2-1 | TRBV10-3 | CAIGARGGANNEQFF
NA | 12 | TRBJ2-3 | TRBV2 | CASSEVAGTQYF
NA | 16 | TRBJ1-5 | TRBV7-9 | CASSLGGARGNQPQHF
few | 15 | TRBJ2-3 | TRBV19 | CASSTIRGRSDTQYF
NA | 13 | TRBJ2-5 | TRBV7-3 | CASSSQGPETQYF
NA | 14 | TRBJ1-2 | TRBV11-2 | CASSLVDGTSGYTF
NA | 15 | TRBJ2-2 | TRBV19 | CASKNWQGAAGELFF
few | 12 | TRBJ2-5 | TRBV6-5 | CASRQGYETQYF
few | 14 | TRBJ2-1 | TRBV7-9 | CASEARESSDEQFF
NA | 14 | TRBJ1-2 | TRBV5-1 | CASSPGQGYYGYTF
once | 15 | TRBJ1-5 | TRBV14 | CASSQGGTGGQPQHF
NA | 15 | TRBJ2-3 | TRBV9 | CASSVGTAFVDTQYF
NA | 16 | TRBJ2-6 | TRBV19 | CASSVGQGAGANGLTF
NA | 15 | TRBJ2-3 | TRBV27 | CASRISGGRTDTQYF
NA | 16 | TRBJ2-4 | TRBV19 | CASSSWTGGTGSIQYF
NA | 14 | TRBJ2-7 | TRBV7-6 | CASSSGTGIYEQYF
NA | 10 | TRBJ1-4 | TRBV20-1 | CSALEEKLFF
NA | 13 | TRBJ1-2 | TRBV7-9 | CASTPPSGDGYTF
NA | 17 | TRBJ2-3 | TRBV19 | CASSTSGTSIVTDTQYF
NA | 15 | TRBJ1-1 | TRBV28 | CASSPGTGTATEAFF
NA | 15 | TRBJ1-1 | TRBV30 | CAWTNSGHINTEAFF
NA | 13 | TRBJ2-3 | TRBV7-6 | CASSFRGRDTQYF
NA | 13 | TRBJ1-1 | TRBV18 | CASSLSSNTEAFF
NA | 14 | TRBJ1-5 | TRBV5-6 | CASSFGGSVVPQHF
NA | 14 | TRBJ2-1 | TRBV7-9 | CASSPGLVVGEQFF
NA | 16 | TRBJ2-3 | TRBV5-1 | CASSSDPGLDTDTQYF
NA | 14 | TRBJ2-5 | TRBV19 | CASKSGRDQETQYF
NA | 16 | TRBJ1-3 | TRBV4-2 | CASSQEGAFSGNTIYF
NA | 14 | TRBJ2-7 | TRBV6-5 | CASSYAGRGYEQYF
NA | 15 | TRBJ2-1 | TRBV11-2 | CASSLGAGGINEQFF
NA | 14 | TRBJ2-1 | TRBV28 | CASSISGSSDEQFF
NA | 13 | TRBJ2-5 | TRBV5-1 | CASSFSDFGTQYF
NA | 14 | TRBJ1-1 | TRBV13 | CASSRKGTGGPMIF
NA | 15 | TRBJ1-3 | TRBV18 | CASSPWDRSPDTIYF
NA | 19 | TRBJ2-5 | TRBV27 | CASSTDGTSGRGWGETQYF
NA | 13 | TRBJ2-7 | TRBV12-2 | CASPRYCSYEQYF
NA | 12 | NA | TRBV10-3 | CAISATGNEQYF
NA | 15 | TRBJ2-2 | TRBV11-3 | CAGSPHRGDTGELFF